Presented here are 26 T cell receptor beta chains from one specimen sequenced in a study of T-cell reconstitution after alpha-beta-depleted transplantation in children. Unique molecular identifiers tagged the TCRbeta library. A single record per CDR3 protein comes from TCRdb applying MiXCR to the PCR reads. Among 750,000 to 950,000 distinct CDR3 sequences listed, under 20% were seen once. The sequenced sample was PBMCs, mostly from graft donor cells, obtained 360 days after TCRalphabeta/CD19-depleted stem cell transplant. All receptors derive from a male patient aged 10 to 17 who had a stem cell transplant for acute lymphoblastic leukemia, so the T cells may come from the graft donor.

This clonotype was counted only a few times. The chain has TRBV7-9 and TRBJ2-7; perhaps D is TRBD1 or TRBD2 (5 bases each). The germline V and J ends were trimmed by 4 bases and 4 bases, with 14 bases remaining between them. CDR1 and CDR2 from the germline V gene are SEHNR and FQNEAQ (reference sequence). CDR3 length: 14 amino acids. CDR3 sequence: CASSSPGTRYEQYF. CDR3 bases: TGTGCCAGCAGCTCTCCCGGGACGCGATACGAGCAGTACTTC. The full variable domain, its missing parts supplied by reference TRBV7-9 and TRBJ2-7, is DTGVSQNPRHKITKRGQNVTFRCDPISEHNRLYWYRQTLGQGPEFLTYFQNEAQLEKSRLLSDRFSAERPKGSFSTLEIQRTEQGDSAMYLCASSSPGTRYEQYFGPGTRLTVT.

This clonotype has only a few counts. This chain uses TRBV20-1 with TRBJ2-7; 9 nucleotides match TRBD1. The CDR3 spans 12 residues. Germline lookup yields CDR1 DFQATT and CDR2 SNEGSKA (reference sequence). Trimming cost V 5 bases and J 5 bases; bases outside gene matches: 4. This chain's CDR3 is CSAGQGSDEQYF. CDR3 in DNA: TGCAGTGCTGGACAGGGGTCCGACGAGCAGTACTTC.

The sample holds many counts of this clonotype. CDR3 sequence (DNA): TGCAGTGCTAGTTTGGCAAACTCCTACGAGCAGTACTTC. It codes for CSASLANSYEQYF. V usage is TRBV20-1 and J usage is TRBJ2-7; no clear D. Germline CDR1 and CDR2: DFQATT and SNEGSKA (reference sequence). The CDR3 consists of 13 residues. The ends were cut back, 3 bases at V and 0 bases at J, with 9 bases in the middle.

V and J are TRBV4-1 and TRBJ2-7, with 7 nucleotides matching TRBD1. V dropped 4 bases and J dropped 2; count of bases not matched to a gene: 8. The CDR3 loop spans 15 amino acids. In germline, CDR1 is MGHRA, CDR2 YSYEKL. CDR3 amino acids: CASSRTKTGTYEQYF. The CDR3, as DNA: TGCGCCAGCAGCCGTACAAAGACAGGGACCTACGAGCAGTACTTC.

The CDR3 DNA reads TGCAGTGCAGGGGACCGCCGGGGCCAAGAGACCCAGTACTTC. This gives the protein CSAGDRRGQETQYF. The chain uses TRBV20-1 and TRBJ2-5; the D call may be TRBD1 or TRBD2 (5 bases each). Between the trimmed V and J ends, which lost 6 bases and 1 base, there was a span of 15 bases. CDR1 is DFQATT, CDR2 SNEGSKA, per germline (reference sequence). The CDR3 runs 14 residues.

V usage is TRBV5-5 and J usage is TRBJ1-4; D gene unclear. With 3 bases removed from V and 7 bases from J, the gap between germline ends came to 13 bases. From germline, CDR1 is SGHKS and CDR2 YYEKEE (reference sequence). The CDR3 covers 14 residues. The CDR3 DNA sequence: TGTGCCAGCAGCTGGGCCCGAATAGGTGAAAAACTGTTTTTT. Its protein is CASSWARIGEKLFF.

The gene calls are TRBV7-9 and TRBJ1-5; D uncertain. Trimming cost V 5 bases and J 6 bases, with 11 bases left between them. Germline-derived CDR1 and CDR2 are SEHNR and FQNEAQ (reference sequence). The CDR3 totals 13 residues. DNA for the CDR3: TGTGCCAGCAGCGACCAAGGGAGTCAGCCCCAGCATTTT. It yields the protein CASSDQGSQPQHF.

This clonotype was detected a few times. The rearrangement links TRBV20-1 to TRBJ2-5; D possibly corresponds to TRBD1 (5 bases). The germline V gene encodes CDR1 DFQATT and CDR2 SNEGSKA (reference sequence). The CDR3 totals 12 residues. Trimming cost V 6 bases and J 7 bases, with 15 bases left between them. Here the CDR3 DNA reads TGCAGTGCGCAGACAGACTTTGGGACCCAGTACTTC. Protein sequence: CSAQTDFGTQYF.

The gene calls are TRBV20-1 and TRBJ2-7, with D possibly TRBD2 on 6 matching bases. Between the trimmed V and J ends, which lost 1 base and 6 bases, there was a span of 10 bases. CDR1 and CDR2 (germline): DFQATT, SNEGSKA (reference sequence). This CDR3 comprises 12 residues. DNA for the CDR3: TGCAGTGCTAGAGTGGTGCGGGGCGAGCAGTACTTC. As protein: CSARVVRGEQYF.

V is TRBV19 and J is TRBJ2-1, with D possibly being TRBD2 (6 bases). The germline V gene encodes CDR1 LNHDA and CDR2 SQIVND (reference sequence). V was clipped by 5 bases and J by 5 bases, with 13 bases between them. This CDR3 region has 14 residues. The CDR3: CASSRENYNNEQFF. The CDR3 coding sequence is TGTGCCAGTAGTCGGGAGAACTATAACAATGAGCAGTTCTTC.

This chain uses TRBV12-3 or TRBV12-4 with TRBJ1-4, with D hard to call. CDR3 length equals 11 residues. Trimming took off 8 bases at V and 8 bases at J, with 9 bases between the two ends. The CDR3 DNA is TGTGCCAGCTCAATGGGCGAAAAACTGTTTTTT. Translation: CASSMGEKLFF.

There are a few counts of this clonotype. The chain recombines TRBV6-4 with TRBJ2-1, with 8 bases aligning to TRBD2. Germline lookup yields CDR1 MRHNA and CDR2 SNTAGT. CDR3 length equals 14 residues. V trimming: 2 bases; J trimming: 7 bases; junction bases outside the gene matches: 4. The CDR3 nucleotides are TGTGCCAGCAGTGACAGGGGACTAGTGAATGAGCAGTTCTTC. It codes for CASSDRGLVNEQFF.

Concerning this clonotype: One end of the junction is discordant with germline, which a read error may explain. V gene TRBV5-1 combines with J gene TRBJ1-2; D gene uncertain. Germline V lookup: CDR1 SGHRS, CDR2 YFSETQ. This CDR3 contains 19 residues. The CDR3 sequence is CASCLDPPWANRWHYGYTF. The CDR3, as DNA: TGCGCCAGCTGCTTAGATCCGCCCTGGGCAAACCGGTGGCACTATGGCTACACCTTC.

This clonotype was detected only a few times. The V gene is TRBV7-2, the J gene TRBJ2-7; D is tentatively TRBD1 or TRBD2 (5 bases each). Germline lookup yields CDR1 SGHTA and CDR2 FQGNSA. The CDR3 has 14 amino acids. V gave up 1 base and J gave up 6 bases, with 13 bases separating them. CDR3 region: CASSLEGARGEQYF. In DNA form, the CDR3 reads TGTGCCAGCAGCTTAGAGGGAGCAAGGGGCGAGCAGTACTTC. Complete variable domain (other parts from reference TRBV7-2 and TRBJ2-7): GAGVSQSPSNKVTEKGKDVELRCDPISGHTALYWYRQSLGQGLEFLIYFQGNSAPDKSGLPSDRFSAERTGGSVSTLTIQRTQQEDSAVYLCASSLEGARGEQYFGPGTRLTVT.

The chain combines TRBV27 with TRBJ2-1; D unclear. The germline CDR1 and CDR2 sequences are MNHEY and SMNVEV (reference sequence). The ends were cut back, 4 bases at V and 14 bases at J, with 15 bases in the middle. This CDR3 is 12 amino acids long. DNA of the CDR3: TGTGCCAGCAGTTCCGTACTCCCCAACGAGTTCTTC. This sequence encodes CASSSVLPNEFF.

Only a few counts were recorded for this clonotype. CDR3 DNA: TGCGCCAGCAGTCCGGGGAGACTAGCGGGAGGAGAGAACAATGAGCAGTTCTTC. Its translation is CASSPGRLAGGENNEQFF. This chain uses TRBV10-1 with TRBJ2-1; 13 nucleotides line up with TRBD2. V was clipped by 5 bases and J by 5 bases; unmatched bases: 12. Germline CDR1 is WNHNN and CDR2 is SYGVQD (reference sequence). This CDR3 has 18 amino acids.

This clonotype was counted a few times. This chain joins TRBV5-1 and TRBJ2-7, with D possibly matching TRBD1 (5 bases). V was trimmed by 0 bases and J by 3 bases, leaving 22 bases between them. The CDR3 loop spans 18 amino acids. Germline V gene data show CDR1 as SGHRS and CDR2 as YFSETQ. CDR3 DNA sequence: TGCGCCAGCAGCTTGGGTCGACACACAGGCAACTTCCTCTACGAGCAGTACTTC. Its protein is CASSLGRHTGNFLYEQYF.

The chain has TRBV12-3 or TRBV12-4 and TRBJ1-4, with D possibly matching TRBD1 (6 bases). The ends were cut back, 5 bases at V and 8 bases at J, with 15 bases in the middle. This CDR3 has 14 amino acids. CDR3 in amino acids: CASSPSGQREKLFF. DNA for the CDR3: TGTGCCAGCAGTCCGTCGGGACAACGCGAAAAACTGTTTTTT.

This clonotype was counted only a few times. This CDR3 reads CASSSQAPRHLNTEAFF. For the CDR3, the DNA is TGTGCCAGCAGCTCCCAGGCCCCTCGACACCTGAACACTGAAGCTTTCTTT. V and J are TRBV11-2 and TRBJ1-1, with unresolved D. The CDR3 has 17 residues. From germline, CDR1 is SGHAT and CDR2 FQNNGV. The germline V and J ends were trimmed by 4 bases and 0 bases, with 18 bases remaining between them.

This clonotype was detected ten times or more. J is TRBJ2-1 and V is TRBV5-5, with D possibly matching TRBD2 (5 bases). The CDR3 is 16 amino acids. Germline V lookup: CDR1 SGHKS, CDR2 YYEKEE (reference sequence). V lost 2 bases and J lost 1, with 13 bases in between. In nucleotides, the CDR3 is TGTGCCAGCAGCTTCCCACAGCTAGCTTCCTACAATGAGCAGTTCTTC. This translates into CASSFPQLASYNEQFF.

This clonotype was seen more than once but under ten times. This chain connects TRBV29-1 to TRBJ2-6; 7 positions match TRBD2. CDR1 and CDR2 from the germline V gene are SQVTM and ANQGSEA. The CDR3 sequence is 16 residues long. Unmatched junction bases numbered 8, after V lost 6 bases and J lost 0 bases. The CDR3 nucleotides read TGCAGCGTCTCGGAGTGGGGGGGCTCTGGGGCCAACGTCCTGACTTTC. Amino acids: CSVSEWGGSGANVLTF.

A few counts support this clonotype. The rearrangement joins TRBV4-1 to TRBJ2-7; 11 positions match TRBD2. Trimming at V came to 5 bases and at J to 7 bases, leaving 7 bases not matched to a gene. Per germline, CDR1 MGHRA and CDR2 YSYEKL. The CDR3 spans 14 residues. In nucleotides, the CDR3 is TGCGCCAGCAGCTTAGCGGGAGGGGAGCGGGAGCAGTACTTC. Encoded protein: CASSLAGGEREQYF.

The chain has TRBV7-6 and TRBJ2-1; D remains ambiguous. Per the germline V gene, CDR1 is SGHVS and CDR2 is FNYEAQ. This CDR3 has 14 amino acids. Trimming took 2 bases from V and 5 from J, leaving 10 bases between them. CDR3 coding DNA: TGTGCCAGCAGCTTATATTTCACCAACAATGAGCAGTTCTTC. Translated, it gives CASSLYFTNNEQFF.

This clonotype was counted between two and nine times. The chain carries TRBV6-1 and TRBJ2-3; 7 bases are a match to TRBD2. The CDR3 extends over 15 amino acids. V lost 6 bases, J lost 2 bases, and 8 bases stayed unmatched. Germline values: CDR1 MNHNS, CDR2 SASEGT. DNA of the CDR3: TGTGCCAGCAGCCTTAGCGGGTCACCCACAGATACGCAGTATTTT. Encoded protein: CASSLSGSPTDTQYF.

CDR3 DNA sequence: TGTGCCACCAGTGACCTTACAGGGGGTGCCGGGGAGCTGTTTTTT. It specifies CATSDLTGGAGELFF. The chain uses TRBV24-1 and TRBJ2-2; TRBD1 agrees at 8 bases. The CDR3 extends over 15 amino acids. The V gene's germline CDR1 is KGHDR and CDR2 SFDVKD. J gave up 6 bases and V 4 bases, and 6 bases lay outside the gene matches.

This clonotype appeared a few times. The chain recombines TRBV9 with TRBJ1-6; D is uncertain. The CDR3 extends over 14 amino acids. Germline V gives CDR1 SGDLS, CDR2 YYNGEE. The V end was cut by 1 base, the J end by 9 bases, with 11 bases between. The CDR3 reads CASSVSGERSPLHF. In nucleotides, the CDR3 is TGTGCCAGCAGCGTAAGTGGGGAACGTTCACCCCTCCACTTT. Variable domain in full (rest from reference TRBV9 and TRBJ1-6): DSGVTQTPKHLITATGQRVTLRCSPRSGDLSVYWYQQSLDQGLQFLIQYYNGEERAKGNILERFSAQQFPDLHSELNLSSLELGDSALYFCASSVSGERSPLHFGNGTRLTVT.